Each of the 25 T cell receptor beta chains below was sequenced from the same sample in a study of beta chain features in type 1 diabetes. Broader study findings: In all four CD4+ subsets, TCRB CDR3 length was significantly, moderately reduced in type 1 diabetes.

The sequenced template was cDNA made from the entire isolated RNA. Libraries were prepared by immunoSEQ multiplex PCR; TCRdb keeps only in-frame clonotypes and omits some of them. In the table there are about 700,000 clones, around 15% of which are singletons. No cognate antigen is known for these TCRs. Sequencing was done on a sample of naive CD4+ T cells from blood. Source of these receptors: a man aged 18 to 30 with type 1 diabetes.

This clone was seen a handful of times. The chain links TRBV14 to TRBJ2-3, with unresolved D. This CDR3 region has 14 residues. Trimming took off 0 bases at V and 3 bases at J, with 7 bases between the two ends. Germline V gives CDR1 SGHDN, CDR2 FVKESK. CDR3 region: CASSQDGVTDTQYF. As DNA, the CDR3 is TGTGCCAGCAGCCAAGATGGCGTTACAGATACGCAGTATTTT.

This clone was observed a few times. The V gene is TRBV7-9, the J gene TRBJ1-4; no clear D gene. Germline V lookup: CDR1 SEHNR, CDR2 FQNEAQ (reference sequence). The V end was cut by 4 bases, the J end by 7 bases, with 16 bases between. This CDR3 is built from 15 residues. As DNA, the CDR3 is TGTGCCAGCAGCTCCGACGGAGGCTTTGGTGAAAAACTGTTTTTT. Amino acid sequence: CASSSDGGFGEKLFF. The entire variable domain, with the rest obtained from reference TRBV7-9 and TRBJ1-4, is as follows: DTGVSQNPRHKITKRGQNVTFRCDPISEHNRLYWYRQTLGQGPEFLTYFQNEAQLEKSRLLSDRFSAERPKGSFSTLEIQRTEQGDSAMYLCASSSDGGFGEKLFFGSGTQLSVL.

There are a few counts of this clone. The J gene is TRBJ1-1, the V gene TRBV10-3; D perhaps matches TRBD1 (5 bases). The CDR3 runs to 14 residues. V was shortened by 4 bases and J by 1 base, with 10 bases between the two germline ends. CDR1 is ENHRY and CDR2 is SYGVKD in the germline V gene. The CDR3 here is CAISAGAENTEAFF. CDR3 coding DNA: TGTGCCATCAGTGCTGGGGCCGAGAACACTGAAGCTTTCTTT.

This clone has only a few counts. The chain combines TRBV29-1 with TRBJ2-1, with 12 nucleotides matching TRBD1. After removal of 7 bases from V and 5 bases from J, the junction contained 0 bases not matched to a gene. Germline CDR1 is SQVTM and CDR2 is ANQGSEA. The CDR3 length is 12 residues. For the CDR3, the DNA is TGCAGCGGGGACAGGGGGCACAATGAGCAGTTCTTC. Translation gives CSGDRGHNEQFF.

This clone came up a few times. The chain joins TRBV2 to TRBJ2-7; TRBD2 matches 13 bases. The CDR3 has 15 amino acids. With V trimmed by 6 bases and J by 2 bases, 4 bases remained unmatched. Per germline, CDR1 SNHLY and CDR2 FYNNEI. CDR3 sequence (DNA): TGTGCCAGCAGCAACGGACTAGCGGGGGCCTACGAGCAGTACTTC. This codes for CASSNGLAGAYEQYF.

This clone was seen a handful of times. This rearrangement joins TRBV7-2 to TRBJ1-1; 8 bases agree with TRBD1. This CDR3 contains 14 residues. V trimming: 5 bases; J trimming: 10 bases; junction bases outside the gene matches: 12. Germline values: CDR1 SGHTA, CDR2 FQGNSA. The CDR3 loop is CASSRSQGAQVAFF. The CDR3 DNA reads as TGTGCCAGCAGCCGGTCCCAGGGGGCTCAGGTAGCTTTCTTT.

The chain links TRBV10-3 to TRBJ2-7, with 8 bases lining up with TRBD1. The germline V gene encodes CDR1 ENHRY and CDR2 SYGVKD. Germline trimming cut 3 bases from V and 2 bases from J; bases unmatched to any gene: 15. This CDR3 is 18 amino acids long. CDR3 residues: CAISELSGYGTGPYEQYF. CDR3 sequence (DNA): TGTGCCATCAGTGAATTATCGGGATATGGGACAGGCCCCTACGAGCAGTACTTC.

The gene calls are TRBV7-9 and TRBJ1-6; D may be TRBD1 (5 bases). Germline CDR1 reads SEHNR; CDR2 reads FQNEAQ (reference sequence). V was shortened by 3 bases and J by 6 bases, with 9 bases between the two germline ends. The CDR3 extends over 14 amino acids. DNA of the CDR3: TGTGCCAGCAGCTTCACAGGAACTAATTCACCCCTCCACTTT. Its protein product is CASSFTGTNSPLHF.

V usage is TRBV27 and J usage is TRBJ1-4; possibly TRBD1 for D (5 bases). This CDR3 is 15 amino acids long. Germline V gives CDR1 MNHEY, CDR2 SMNVEV (reference sequence). The germline V and J ends were trimmed by 6 bases and 5 bases, with 16 bases remaining between them. The CDR3 DNA reads as TGTGCCAGCAGACCGGGACGAGCGGGGAATGAAAAACTGTTTTTT. Translation: CASRPGRAGNEKLFF.

The chain couples TRBV29-1 to TRBJ1-2; D call uncertain. V lost 1 base and J lost 0, with 3 bases in between. CDR3 length: 12 residues. Germline CDR1 and CDR2: SQVTM and ANQGSEA. The CDR3 nucleotides are TGCAGCGTTGAAGGACCTAACTATGGCTACACCTTC. It translates to CSVEGPNYGYTF.

This clone has a handful of counts. The chain employs TRBV13 and TRBJ2-3, with TRBD2 matching 11 bases. The CDR3 extends over 16 amino acids. V trimming: 0 bases; J trimming: 4 bases; junction bases outside the gene matches: 3. CDR1 and CDR2 (germline): PRHDT, FYEKMQ (reference sequence). CDR3 residues: CASSLGLAGAADTQYF. The CDR3 DNA is TGTGCCAGCAGCTTAGGACTAGCGGGGGCAGCAGATACGCAGTATTTT.

This clone turned up a few times. The chain couples TRBV5-1 to TRBJ1-5; a weak D match, TRBD1 (6 bases). V lost 4 bases to trimming and J lost 9 bases, with 20 bases between them. Germline CDR1 reads SGHRS; CDR2 reads YFSETQ. This CDR3 contains 15 residues. CDR3 sequence reads: CASSPQDSLLGPQHF. The CDR3 DNA follows: TGCGCCAGCAGCCCCCAGGACAGCTTGTTAGGGCCCCAGCATTTT.

The chain is built from TRBV5-4 and TRBJ2-3; D gene ambiguous. Germline assignment: CDR1 SGHNT and CDR2 YYREEE (reference sequence). Trimming shortened V by 1 base and J by 4 bases, and 7 bases separated the two germline ends. The CDR3 contains 13 residues. CDR3 sequence: CASSLTASDTQYF. The CDR3 DNA follows: TGTGCCAGCAGCTTGACAGCATCAGATACGCAGTATTTT.

Comment on this clone: The same CDR3 is also encoded by other DNA sequences in this sample. CDR3: CAWSVGGTDTQYF. In DNA, the CDR3 is TGTGCCTGGAGTGTAGGGGGCACAGATACGCAGTATTTT. V gene TRBV30 combines with J gene TRBJ2-3; D perhaps matches TRBD1 (5 bases). The V and J ends lost 0 bases and 1 base respectively, with 5 bases between them. CDR1 GTSNPN and CDR2 SVGIG come from the germline V gene (reference sequence). CDR3 length equals 13 residues.

The chain links TRBV4-1 to TRBJ1-4; D not certain. Per germline, CDR1 MGHRA and CDR2 YSYEKL. The germline V and J ends were trimmed by 1 base and 2 bases, with 8 bases remaining between them. The length of the CDR3 is 15 residues. CDR3 loop: CASSQVTATNEKLFF. The CDR3 nucleotides read TGCGCCAGCAGCCAAGTTACAGCTACTAATGAAAAACTGTTTTTT.

The rearrangement links TRBV14 to TRBJ2-1; D unclear. The CDR3 loop spans 17 amino acids. The germline CDR1 and CDR2 sequences are SGHDN and FVKESK. Trimming cost V 2 bases and J 10 bases, with 24 bases left between them. The CDR3 sequence: CASSQPLGGYPLVEQFF. The CDR3 nucleotides are TGTGCCAGCAGCCAACCCCTGGGCGGCTACCCCTTAGTGGAGCAGTTCTTC.

The rearrangement uses TRBV7-9 and TRBJ2-1; D possibly matches TRBD1 or TRBD2 (5 bases each). The germline gives CDR1 SEHNR, CDR2 FQNEAQ (reference sequence). This CDR3 comprises 15 residues. The V end lost 1 base, the J end lost 1 base, and 8 bases lay between the germline ends. CDR3 DNA sequence: TGTGCCAGCAGCTTAGGGGACCCGTCCTACAATGAGCAGTTCTTC. It codes for CASSLGDPSYNEQFF.

CDR3 amino acids: CASSLSLAGADTQYF. DNA of the CDR3: TGTGCCAGCAGCTTAAGTCTAGCGGGCGCAGATACGCAGTATTTT. The rearrangement uses TRBV7-9 and TRBJ2-3, with 8 bases matching TRBD2. Germline V lookup: CDR1 SEHNR, CDR2 FQNEAQ (reference sequence). V lost 2 bases, J lost 4 bases, and 5 bases stayed unmatched. CDR3 length equals 15 residues.

A few counts support this clone. The genes are TRBV20-1 and TRBJ1-2; tentative D call: TRBD1 (5 bases). V was cut by 5 bases and J by 8 bases, with 12 bases left in between. Germline V gene sequence: CDR1 DFQATT, CDR2 SNEGSKA (reference sequence). The CDR3 runs 11 residues. CDR3 coding DNA: TGCAGTGCTGACCAGGGATGGGGCTACACCTTC. It is translated as CSADQGWGYTF.

This clone was counted a few times. The chain is built from TRBV6-6 and TRBJ1-6; 7 nucleotides align to TRBD1. The CDR3 length is 15 residues. The V segment lost 8 bases and the J segment 2 bases; nucleotides outside the gene matches: 6. Germline CDR1 is MNHNY and CDR2 is SVGAGI (reference sequence). The CDR3 nucleotides are TGTGCCAGCTCGGGGCAGGGGGCCTATAATTCACCCCTCCACTTT. Protein sequence: CASSGQGAYNSPLHF.

V and J are TRBV27 and TRBJ1-1; D not resolved. This CDR3 has 14 residues. Trimming cost V 5 bases and J 3 bases, with 13 bases left between them. Germline V lookup: CDR1 MNHEY, CDR2 SMNVEV (reference sequence). CDR3 loop: CASSPRTAYTEAFF. DNA of the CDR3: TGTGCCAGCAGTCCTCGGACGGCTTACACTGAAGCTTTCTTT.

The genes are TRBV6-5 and TRBJ1-6, with unresolved D. Germline CDR1 reads MNHEY; CDR2 reads SVGAGI. Between the trimmed V and J ends, which lost 4 bases and 7 bases, there was a span of 17 bases. The CDR3 is made up of 16 amino acids. CDR3 sequence (DNA): TGTGCCAGCAGTTTCCAACCCCCGAAGGGAAATTCACCCCTCCACTTT. Translation gives CASSFQPPKGNSPLHF.

This clone turned up a few times. The chain combines TRBV5-4 with TRBJ2-3, with 14 bases fitting TRBD2. With V trimmed by 4 bases and J by 9 bases, 10 bases remained unmatched. Germline V gene sequence: CDR1 SGHNT, CDR2 YYREEE (reference sequence). This CDR3 is built from 16 residues. The CDR3: CASSPGLAGAHGTQYF. For the CDR3, the DNA is TGTGCCAGCAGCCCGGGACTAGCGGGGGCCCATGGGACGCAGTATTTT.

This clone was counted only a few times. The chain joins TRBV5-1 to TRBJ2-1; 13 bases line up with TRBD2. Per germline, CDR1 SGHRS and CDR2 YFSETQ. Trimming cost V 3 bases and J 4 bases; bases outside gene matches: 10. The length of the CDR3 is 18 residues. CDR3: CASSSIGLAGAMYNEQFF. CDR3 in DNA: TGCGCCAGCAGCTCGATAGGACTAGCGGGGGCCATGTACAATGAGCAGTTCTTC.

This clone has only a few counts. The chain employs TRBV5-1 and TRBJ1-1; possibly TRBD1 for D (5 bases). With 4 bases removed from V and 4 bases from J, the gap between germline ends came to 14 bases. CDR1 is SGHRS and CDR2 is YFSETQ in the germline V gene. CDR3 length: 14 amino acids. CDR3 in amino acids: CASSPSGTITEAFF. CDR3 coding DNA: TGCGCCAGCAGCCCATCCGGGACCATCACTGAAGCTTTCTTT.